This T cell receptor beta chain appears in the sequencing data of a study of blood T cell repertoires in COVID-19. Study overall: The origin of the acute and convalescent COVID-19 samples was the United States, Italy and Spain. T cells, B-cell-depleted T cells, or PBMCs provided the cDNA or gDNA that served as material.

V was trimmed by 4 bases and J by 0 bases, leaving 15 bases between them. Looked up from germline, CDR1 is SEHNR and CDR2 is FQNEAQ (reference sequence). The CDR3 consists of 16 residues. This clone appeared a few times. Sequencing was performed with immunoSEQ multiplex PCR; in TCRdb, only in-frame clones are kept and a portion is missing. Of about 47,000 clones in the sample, roughly 80% were seen once. The sequenced material came from peripheral blood. This receptor was obtained from a man aged 45-65 years with acute or convalescent COVID-19. This chain links TRBV7-9 with TRBJ1-2, with D maybe TRBD1 (6 bases). The CDR3 nucleotides read TGTGCCAGCAGCTCCACTCGGACAGTAACTAACTATGGCTACACCTTC. It is translated as CASSSTRTVTNYGYTF.